This is a list of T cell receptor beta chains from one sample in a study of cytomegalovirus exposure and HLA in healthy donors. Clones were read by immunoSEQ multiplex PCR, and TCRdb kept only the in-frame ones, dropping some. The sample carries under 300,000 clones, 90% recorded once. Sample: PBMCs. These receptors originate from a woman under 30 in good health and CMV-seronegative. Both conserved end residues are part of each CDR3. Some rows have no size entry. The others give once, few or many, or a class for an expanded clone.

V | size | CDR3
TRBV27 | . | CASSQTRGETEAFF
TRBV29-1 | . | CSVEGQGLYNEQFF
TRBV18 | . | CASSTGSTGYTF
TRBV7-2 | . | CASSLDGEITGELFF
TRBV4-3 | . | CASSQDGTSGITDTQYF
TRBV11-2 | few | CASSPYGTGSYEQYF
TRBV4-1 | once | CASSPPSGYRTDTQYF
TRBV6-1 | . | CASSDYRDWGYEQYF
TRBV25-1 | once | CASSDLLEKGRDTEAFF
TRBV18 | . | CASSYGQGGVNTEAFF
TRBV7-3 | few | CASSPRQGGAPQHF
TRBV28 | . | CASSQGLPDTQYF
TRBV7-2 | . | CASSLAAGSYEQYF
TRBV7-3 | . | CASSFSDREADTQYF
TRBV6-5 | . | CASSYRGTHTGELFF
TRBV5-1 | few | CASSLGQGHEKLFF
TRBV7-9 | . | CASSLGLAGGQETQYF
TRBV4-1 | . | CASSQEGLAADFQETQYF
TRBV28 | . | CASSLGTGYGSAGYTF
TRBV9 | . | CASSGGTGQNTDTQYF
TRBV19 | . | CASSTENPDNEQFF
TRBV4-3 | . | CASSQDRVGLVGTDTQYF
TRBV14 | . | CASSQVSRGNSPLHF
TRBV9 | . | CASSVGLLGQAYGYTF
TRBV4-1 | . | CASSQVVTRTEAFF
TRBV4-1 | . | CASSQVIVGGHNEQFF
TRBV10-3 | . | CAISESIGQGSQPQHF
TRBV2 | . | CASSRGQTNEKLFF
TRBV5-3 | . | CARSLVGQEYTGELFF
TRBV2 | few | CASGGTRQFLSSPLHF
TRBV5-5 | . | CASSLLLVPNQPQHF
TRBV20-1 | . | CSANPGETQYF
TRBV7-2 | . | CASSLEDGGPDTQYF
TRBV27 | . | CASSLLDMRETQYF
TRBV27 | . | CASSRGGQGTLVSPLHF
TRBV19 | . | CASSTFGGEGNIQYF
TRBV18 | . | CASLQGINQPQHF
TRBV28 | . | CASSDKWGRATEKLFF
TRBV28 | . | CASTLAGGSEETQYF
TRBV28 | . | CASSSQGRGGETQYF
TRBV2 | . | CASSDREVKANTEAFF
TRBV4-1 | . | CASSQANLGGGGKLFF
TRBV6-1 | . | CASTLEGGGHLPGYF
TRBV6-6 | . | CASSYLAVTNTGELFF
TRBV6-1 | . | CASSESYWGLQETQYF
TRBV28 | . | CASSPASRGGGELFF
TRBV30 | few | CAWSVANTIYF
TRBV9 | . | CASSVARGSEAFF
TRBV11-1 | few | CASSWGGVTGELFF
TRBV27 | . | CASSPGGLLLKGPQHF
TRBV5-6 | once | CASSSGHPNYGYTF
TRBV27 | . | CASSSIFGRGPYNEQFF
TRBV9 | . | CASESPVTPDTQYF
TRBV5-1 | . | CASTYSGGSDTQYF
TRBV6-1 | . | CASSDWQGMNSPLHF
TRBV6-5 | . | CASSYKAVTEAFF
TRBV5-6 | . | CASSFGEGPPLHF
TRBV7-9 | . | CASSPRGDQKAFF
TRBV5-1 | once | CASSSGQYEAFF